One sample yielded the 8 T cell receptor beta chains listed below, sequenced in a study of cytomegalovirus exposure and HLA in healthy donors. A multiplex PCR was run with 60 Vbeta primers and 13 Jbeta primers. Sequenced by immunoSEQ multiplex PCR; TCRdb stores in-frame clones only, minus some. The sample includes some 72,000 clones. Sequences were obtained from PBMCs. Receptors were obtained from a man aged 25 to 40 in good health and CMV-seronegative.

The CDR3 coding sequence is TGTGCCAGCAGTTTATCGCGCAGGCCCTCCTACGAGCAGTACTTC. It is translated as CASSLSRRPSYEQYF. The rearrangement uses TRBV27 and TRBJ2-7, with no clear D. V shed 0 bases and J shed 0 bases, with 9 bases lying between them. CDR1 and CDR2 (germline): MNHEY, SMNVEV (reference sequence). The CDR3 sequence is 15 residues long.

The chain employs TRBV9 and TRBJ2-5; TRBD2 matches 8 bases. Germline CDR1 and CDR2: SGDLS and YYNGEE. Trimming cost V 0 bases and J 4 bases; bases outside gene matches: 5. There are 15 residues in the CDR3. DNA of the CDR3: TGTGCCAGCAGCGTAGGGACTAGCCGGTTAGAGACCCAGTACTTC. Translation gives CASSVGTSRLETQYF.

The chain employs TRBV7-9 and TRBJ1-1; the D is unclear. V lost 5 bases, J lost 1 base, and 11 bases lay in between. The CDR3 spans 14 residues. CDR1 and CDR2 from the germline V gene are SEHNR and FQNEAQ (reference sequence). The CDR3 bases are TGTGCCAGCAGCCCCATGATAGCGAACACTGAAGCTTTCTTT. Its translation: CASSPMIANTEAFF.

The chain employs TRBV5-6 and TRBJ2-7; no clear D. This CDR3 spans 12 amino acids. Per the germline V gene, CDR1 is SGHDT and CDR2 is YYEEEE. Trimming stripped 0 bases from V and 4 bases from J, with 5 bases between. Here the CDR3 reads CASSLGGYEQYF. CDR3 coding DNA: TGTGCCAGCAGCTTGGGCGGATACGAGCAGTACTTC.

The chain has TRBV4-3 and TRBJ1-5; D is undetermined. The V end was cut by 0 bases, the J end by 5 bases, with 8 bases between. The CDR3 contains 14 residues. The germline gives CDR1 LGHNA, CDR2 YSLEER. CDR3 coding DNA: TGCGCCAGCAGCCAAGACACACTATATCAGCCCCAGCATTTT. Protein sequence: CASSQDTLYQPQHF.

J is TRBJ1-4 and V is TRBV6-5; D not certain. The CDR3 is made up of 13 amino acids. In germline, CDR1 is MNHEY, CDR2 SVGAGI. Trimming stripped 7 bases from V and 6 bases from J, with 12 bases between. DNA of the CDR3: TGTGCCAGCACAACCAGTAAATATGAAAAACTGTTTTTT. Protein: CASTTSKYEKLFF.

The chain employs TRBV13 and TRBJ2-7, with D possibly TRBD1 on 5 matching bases. V lost 3 bases and J 7 bases, leaving 16 bases between the germline ends. Germline values: CDR1 PRHDT, CDR2 FYEKMQ (reference sequence). This CDR3 region has 14 residues. CDR3 nucleotide sequence: TGTGCCAGCAGCTTGAGCCAGGGCAAAGGAGAGCAGTACTTC. Amino acid sequence: CASSLSQGKGEQYF.

The J gene is TRBJ2-7, the V gene TRBV27; the match to TRBD1 covers 7 bases. The trim removed 0 bases at V and 3 bases at J, leaving 5 bases unmatched. This CDR3 contains 15 residues. CDR1 MNHEY and CDR2 SMNVEV come from the germline V gene (reference sequence). The CDR3 spells CASSLSGQSIYEQYF. CDR3 in DNA: TGTGCCAGCAGTTTATCGGGACAGTCAATCTACGAGCAGTACTTC.